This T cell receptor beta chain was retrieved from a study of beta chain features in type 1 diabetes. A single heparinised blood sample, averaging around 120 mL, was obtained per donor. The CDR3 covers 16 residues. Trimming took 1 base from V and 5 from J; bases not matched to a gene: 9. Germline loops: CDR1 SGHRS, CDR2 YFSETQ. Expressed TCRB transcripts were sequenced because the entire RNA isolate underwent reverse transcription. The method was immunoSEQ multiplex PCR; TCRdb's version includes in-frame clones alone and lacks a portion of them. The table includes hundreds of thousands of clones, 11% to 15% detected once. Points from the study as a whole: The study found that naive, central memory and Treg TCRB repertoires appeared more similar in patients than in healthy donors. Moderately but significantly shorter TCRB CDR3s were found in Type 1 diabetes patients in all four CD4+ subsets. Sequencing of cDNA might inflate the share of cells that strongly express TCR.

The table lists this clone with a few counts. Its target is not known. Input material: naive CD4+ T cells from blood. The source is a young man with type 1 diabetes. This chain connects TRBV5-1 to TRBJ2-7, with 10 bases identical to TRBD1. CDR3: CASSLMDRGYYDEQYF. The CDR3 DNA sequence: TGCGCCAGCAGCTTGATGGACAGGGGGTATTATGACGAGCAGTACTTC.